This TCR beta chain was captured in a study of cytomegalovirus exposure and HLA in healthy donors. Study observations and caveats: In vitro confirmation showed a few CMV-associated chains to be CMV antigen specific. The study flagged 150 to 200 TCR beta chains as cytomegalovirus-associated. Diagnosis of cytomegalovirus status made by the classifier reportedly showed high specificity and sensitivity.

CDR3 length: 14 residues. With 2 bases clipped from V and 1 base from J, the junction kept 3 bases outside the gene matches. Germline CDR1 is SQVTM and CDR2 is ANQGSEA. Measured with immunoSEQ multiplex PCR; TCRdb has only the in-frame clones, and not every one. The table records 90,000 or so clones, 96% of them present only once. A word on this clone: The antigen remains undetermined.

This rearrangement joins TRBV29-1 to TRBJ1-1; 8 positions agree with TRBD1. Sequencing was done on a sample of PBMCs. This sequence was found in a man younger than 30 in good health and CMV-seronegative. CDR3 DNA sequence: TGCAGCGTTGAAATGGACAGGGCGAACACTGAAGCTTTCTTT. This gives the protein CSVEMDRANTEAFF.